This paragraph covers one TCR beta chain sequence. The target antigen is unknown. These data originate in a study of cytomegalovirus exposure and HLA in healthy donors. Findings and limits, study-wide: TCR beta chains associated with HLA were, in a later analysis, more clonally expanded than equally common others. Published work reported that the classifier diagnosed cytomegalovirus status with high specificity and sensitivity. The dataset shows that most TCR sequences were rare, while some public TCRs occurred in many donors. It was about 180 TCR beta chains that were listed as cytomegalovirus-associated.

PCR employed 60 Vbeta and 13 Jbeta primers. Sequencing was performed with immunoSEQ multiplex PCR; in TCRdb, only in-frame clones are kept and a portion is missing. Altogether roughly 140,000 clones are present, about 74% being singletons, with the ten largest covering 4% to 6%. The trim removed 6 bases at V and 1 base at J, leaving 4 bases unmatched. The CDR3 sequence is 14 residues long. Germline V gene lookup returns CDR1 MNHNS and CDR2 SASEGT. The TCR originated in a woman between 50 and 59 years old in good health and CMV-seronegative. Sequencing was done on a sample of PBMCs. V gene TRBV6-1 combines with J gene TRBJ1-1; 8 nucleotides align to TRBD1. CDR3 nucleotide sequence: TGTGCCAGCAGCCGGACAGGGCAGAACACTGAAGCTTTCTTT. Translated: CASSRTGQNTEAFF.